This TCR beta chain was retrieved from a study of relationships among human T cell subsets. Notes on the study in general: Over 55% of CD8+ cytotoxic sequences were in clones over 100 reads; regulatory and Th2 had few. Some CD4+CD8+ double-positive cells may remain after bead sorting. V, D, J usage, CDR3 length and N-additions were similar across seven subsets.

Germline loops: CDR1 ENHRY, CDR2 SYGVKD. The V segment lost 2 bases and the J segment 5 bases; nucleotides outside the gene matches: 14. This CDR3 has 18 amino acids. Semiquantitative ARM-PCR amplified T cell receptor alpha and beta CDR3 regions from mRNA. Tagged nested gene-specific primers were used first, then communal superprimers amplified exponentially. Using its own MiXCR run on the multiplex PCR reads, TCRdb lists one record per CDR3 protein. Found here are approximately 15,000 distinct CDR3 sequences, 50% to 75% of them singletons; the top ten hold 2.1%. CD4+CD25+ regulatory T cells came from anti-CD25 bead selection of positively selected CD4+ cells. Comments on this clonotype: Its specificity is not known.

The sequencing input was Tregs sorted from blood. This chain links TRBV10-3 with TRBJ2-5, with 10 bases identical to TRBD2. This TCR was sampled from a middle-aged man in good health. Written as DNA, the CDR3 is TGTGCCATCAGTGAGCCGGACGCTAGCGGGAGCGTAGGGGAGACCCAGTACTTC. This encodes CAISEPDASGSVGETQYF.